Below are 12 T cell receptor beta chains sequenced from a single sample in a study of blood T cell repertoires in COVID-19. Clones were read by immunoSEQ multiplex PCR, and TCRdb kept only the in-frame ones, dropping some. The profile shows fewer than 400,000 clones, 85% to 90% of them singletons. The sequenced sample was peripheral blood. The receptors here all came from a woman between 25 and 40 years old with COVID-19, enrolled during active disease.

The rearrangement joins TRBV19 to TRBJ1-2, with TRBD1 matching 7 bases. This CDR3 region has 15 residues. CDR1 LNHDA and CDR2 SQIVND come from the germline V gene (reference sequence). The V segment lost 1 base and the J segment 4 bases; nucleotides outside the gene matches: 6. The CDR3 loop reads CASSIALRDSYGYTF. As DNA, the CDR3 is TGTGCCAGTAGTATAGCCTTACGGGACAGCTATGGCTACACCTTC.

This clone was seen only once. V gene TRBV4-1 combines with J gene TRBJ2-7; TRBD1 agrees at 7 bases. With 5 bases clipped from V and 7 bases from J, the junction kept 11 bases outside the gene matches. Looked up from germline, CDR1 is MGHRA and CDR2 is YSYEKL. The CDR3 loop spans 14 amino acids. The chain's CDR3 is CASSLYRGLGEQYF. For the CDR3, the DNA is TGCGCCAGCAGCTTGTACAGGGGCCTGGGGGAGCAGTACTTC.

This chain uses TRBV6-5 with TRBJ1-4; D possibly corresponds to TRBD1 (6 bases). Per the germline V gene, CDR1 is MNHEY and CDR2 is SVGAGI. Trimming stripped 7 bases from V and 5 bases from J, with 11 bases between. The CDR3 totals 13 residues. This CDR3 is CASNRDQNEKLFF. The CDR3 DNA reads TGTGCCAGCAACAGGGATCAGAATGAAAAACTGTTTTTT.

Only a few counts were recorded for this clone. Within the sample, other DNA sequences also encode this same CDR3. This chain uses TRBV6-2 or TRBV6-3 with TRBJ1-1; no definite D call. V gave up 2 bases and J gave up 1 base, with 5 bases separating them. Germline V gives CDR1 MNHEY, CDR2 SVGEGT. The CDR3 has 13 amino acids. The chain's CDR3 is CASSYARNTEAFF. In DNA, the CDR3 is TGTGCCAGCAGTTACGCCAGGAACACTGAAGCTTTCTTT.

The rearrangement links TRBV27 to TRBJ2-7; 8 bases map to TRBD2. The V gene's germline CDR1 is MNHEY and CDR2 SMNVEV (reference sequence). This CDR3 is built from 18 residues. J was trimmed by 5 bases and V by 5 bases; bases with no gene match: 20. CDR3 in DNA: TGTGCCAGCAGTCCCTTAGCGGGGTTGGTAGGTTTCGCGGACGAGCAGTACGTC. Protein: CASSPLAGLVGFADEQYV.

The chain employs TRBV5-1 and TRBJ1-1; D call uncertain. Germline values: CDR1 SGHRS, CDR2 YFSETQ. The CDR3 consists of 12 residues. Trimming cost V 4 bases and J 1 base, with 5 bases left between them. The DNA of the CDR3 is TGCGCCAGCAGCGTCGGGAACACTGAAGCTTTCTTT. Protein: CASSVGNTEAFF. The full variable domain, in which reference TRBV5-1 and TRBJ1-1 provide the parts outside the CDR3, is KAGVTQTPRYLIKTRGQQVTLSCSPISGHRSVSWYQQTPGQGLQFLFEYFSETQRNKGNFPGRFSGRQFSNSRSEMNVSTLELGDSALYLCASSVGNTEAFFGQGTRLTVV.

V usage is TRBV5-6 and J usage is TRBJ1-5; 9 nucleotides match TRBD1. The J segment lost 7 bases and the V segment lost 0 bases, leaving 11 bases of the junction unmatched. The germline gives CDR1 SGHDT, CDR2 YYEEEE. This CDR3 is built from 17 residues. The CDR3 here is CASSLGSGGQGLQPQHF. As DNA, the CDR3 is TGTGCCAGCAGCTTGGGTTCCGGGGGACAGGGCCTACAGCCCCAGCATTTT.

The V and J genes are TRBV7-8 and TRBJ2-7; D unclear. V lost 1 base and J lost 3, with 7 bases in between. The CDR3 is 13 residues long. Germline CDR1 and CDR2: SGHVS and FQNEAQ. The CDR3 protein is CASSLGAIYEQYF. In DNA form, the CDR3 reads TGTGCCAGCAGCTTAGGGGCCATCTACGAGCAGTACTTC.

CDR3 residues: CASSRFLSPGAGELFF. In nucleotides, the CDR3 is TGTGCCAGCAGCCGGTTTCTTTCACCAGGGGCCGGGGAGCTGTTTTTT. The gene calls are TRBV14 and TRBJ2-2; D may be TRBD1 (6 bases). Germline assignment: CDR1 SGHDN and CDR2 FVKESK. The CDR3 length is 16 residues. The V and J ends lost 4 bases and 6 bases respectively, with 18 bases between them.

CDR3 bases: TGTGCCAGCAATTCCCCGGGGGCCAACGTCCTGACTTTC. Translation: CASNSPGANVLTF. The chain carries TRBV6-5 and TRBJ2-6, with no clear D. The CDR3 is 13 amino acids. Germline values: CDR1 MNHEY, CDR2 SVGAGI. V was shortened by 7 bases and J by 4 bases, with 8 bases between the two germline ends.

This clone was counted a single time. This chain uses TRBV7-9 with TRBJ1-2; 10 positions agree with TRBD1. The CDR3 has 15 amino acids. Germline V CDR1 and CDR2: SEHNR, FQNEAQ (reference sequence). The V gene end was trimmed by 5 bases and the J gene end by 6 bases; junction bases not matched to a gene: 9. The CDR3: CASSQDFGTGDGYTF. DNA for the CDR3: TGTGCCAGCAGCCAAGACTTCGGGACAGGGGATGGCTACACCTTC.

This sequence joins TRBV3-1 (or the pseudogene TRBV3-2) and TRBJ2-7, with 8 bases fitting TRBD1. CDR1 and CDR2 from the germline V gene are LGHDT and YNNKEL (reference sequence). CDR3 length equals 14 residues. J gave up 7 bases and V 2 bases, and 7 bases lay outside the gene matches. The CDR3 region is CASSQQPGTGEQYV. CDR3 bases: TGTGCCAGCAGCCAACAGCCTGGGACAGGTGAGCAGTACGTC.